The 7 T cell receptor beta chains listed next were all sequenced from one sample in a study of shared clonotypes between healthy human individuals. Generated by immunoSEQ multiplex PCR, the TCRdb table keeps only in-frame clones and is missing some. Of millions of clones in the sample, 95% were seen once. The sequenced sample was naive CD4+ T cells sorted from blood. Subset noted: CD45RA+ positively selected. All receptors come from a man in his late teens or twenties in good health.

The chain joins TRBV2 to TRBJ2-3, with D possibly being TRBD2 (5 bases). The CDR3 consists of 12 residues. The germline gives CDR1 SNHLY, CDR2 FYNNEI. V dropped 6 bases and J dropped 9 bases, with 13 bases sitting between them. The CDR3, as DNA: TGTGCCAGCAGGGCGGACTTGTCCACGCAGTATTTT. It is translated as CASRADLSTQYF. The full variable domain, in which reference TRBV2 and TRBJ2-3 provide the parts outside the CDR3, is EPEVTQTPSHQVTQMGQEVILRCVPISNHLYFYWYRQILGQKVEFLVSFYNNEISEKSEIFDDQFSVERPDGSNFTLKIRSTKLEDSAMYFCASRADLSTQYFGPGTRLTVL.

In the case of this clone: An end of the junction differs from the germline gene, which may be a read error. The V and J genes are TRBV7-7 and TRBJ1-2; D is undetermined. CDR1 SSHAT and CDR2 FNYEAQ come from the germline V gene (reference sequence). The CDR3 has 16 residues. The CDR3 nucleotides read TGTGCTAGCAGCTTGCCTCACGAGGTAAGTGGCTATGGCTACACCTTC. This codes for CASSLPHEVSGYGYTF.

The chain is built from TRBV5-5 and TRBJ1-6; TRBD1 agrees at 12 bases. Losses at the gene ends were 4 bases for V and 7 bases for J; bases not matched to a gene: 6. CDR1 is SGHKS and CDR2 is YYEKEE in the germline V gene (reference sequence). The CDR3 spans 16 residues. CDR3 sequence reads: CASSRGQGAWNSPLHF. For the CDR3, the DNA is TGTGCCAGCAGCCGGGGACAGGGGGCATGGAATTCACCCCTCCACTTT.

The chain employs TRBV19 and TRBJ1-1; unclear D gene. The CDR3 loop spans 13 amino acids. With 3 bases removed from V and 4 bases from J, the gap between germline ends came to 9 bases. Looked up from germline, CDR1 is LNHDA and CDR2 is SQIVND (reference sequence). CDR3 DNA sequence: TGTGCCAGTAGTATCGAAATAGCCACTGAAGCTTTCTTT. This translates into CASSIEIATEAFF.

The CDR3: CASSLFRDSRAFF. DNA for the CDR3: TGTGCCAGCAGTTTATTTAGAGACAGTCGAGCTTTCTTT. The chain links TRBV27 to TRBJ1-1, with a weak D call TRBD1 (5 bases). CDR1 is MNHEY, CDR2 SMNVEV, per germline (reference sequence). This CDR3 spans 13 amino acids. Trimming left V 1 base short and J 10 bases short, with 13 bases between.

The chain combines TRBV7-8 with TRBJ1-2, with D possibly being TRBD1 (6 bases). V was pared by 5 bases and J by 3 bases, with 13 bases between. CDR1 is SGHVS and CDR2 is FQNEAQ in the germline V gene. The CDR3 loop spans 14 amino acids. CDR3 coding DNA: TGTGCCAGCAGCGCCCAACAGGGATACTATGGCTACACCTTC. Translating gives CASSAQQGYYGYTF.

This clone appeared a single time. The CDR3 sequence: CASSNGQSNQPQHF. The DNA for the CDR3 is TGTGCCAGTAGTAATGGGCAGAGCAATCAGCCCCAGCATTTT. This sequence joins TRBV19 and TRBJ1-5; D gene unclear. The ends were cut back, 4 bases at V and 1 base at J, with 8 bases in the middle. Germline loops: CDR1 LNHDA, CDR2 SQIVND (reference sequence). The CDR3 has 14 residues.